The clone carrying this T cell receptor (beta chain) has only a few counts. Its target is unknown. Preparation of the TCRbeta library was carried out with unique molecular identifiers. Each CDR3 protein is one row after TCRdb ran MiXCR on the PCR reads. The sample carries around 300,000 distinct CDR3 sequences, around 25% recorded once. These data are taken from a study of T-cell reconstitution after alpha-beta-depleted transplantation in children. Study findings and constraints: After transplant, high TCRbeta diversity at day 60 in some patients arose from surviving recipient T cells and thymic progenitors.

Sequences were derived from PBMCs, mostly from graft donor cells, sampled 180 days after TCRalphabeta/CD19-depleted stem cell transplant. This receptor was obtained from a male patient younger than 18 who had a stem cell transplant for acute lymphoblastic leukemia, so the T cells may come from the graft donor.

The CDR3 sequence: CASSLQGEGGVNGYTF. The DNA for the CDR3 is TGTGCCAGCAGCTTACAGGGAGAGGGGGGCGTAAATGGCTACACCTTC. The chain is built from TRBV7-2 and TRBJ1-2; D might be TRBD1 (6 bases). Between the trimmed V and J ends, which lost 2 bases and 6 bases, there was a span of 19 bases. Looked up from germline, CDR1 is SGHTA and CDR2 is FQGNSA. The CDR3 sequence is 16 residues long.